In its sample, the clone carrying this T cell receptor (beta chain) was seen many times. Its antigen is currently unknown. TCRdb re-called the reads through MiXCR, storing one row per CDR3 protein. In the table there are roughly 230,000 distinct CDR3 sequences, roughly 6.5% of which are singletons. The data belong to a study of T cell repertoires in cytomegalovirus infection. Overall study: Indications of both CMV infection and matching HLA type were provided by public TCR beta signatures.

The CDR3 covers 13 residues. V was shortened by 4 bases and J by 8 bases, with 12 bases between the two germline ends. Germline V gives CDR1 SGHRS, CDR2 YFSETQ. Whole-study results and caveats: Ex vivo responses were dominated by HLA-C-restricted CMV-specific TCR beta clonotypes.

The chain employs TRBV5-1 and TRBJ1-4, with D perhaps matching TRBD1 (6 bases). The origin of this receptor is a human donor in good health (CMV status not recorded). Some clones in this sample may be carry-over from other donors' samples. Input material: PBMCs. The CDR3 here is CASSVSTGEKLFF. DNA for the CDR3: TGCGCCAGCAGCGTATCCACAGGGGAAAAACTGTTTTTT.